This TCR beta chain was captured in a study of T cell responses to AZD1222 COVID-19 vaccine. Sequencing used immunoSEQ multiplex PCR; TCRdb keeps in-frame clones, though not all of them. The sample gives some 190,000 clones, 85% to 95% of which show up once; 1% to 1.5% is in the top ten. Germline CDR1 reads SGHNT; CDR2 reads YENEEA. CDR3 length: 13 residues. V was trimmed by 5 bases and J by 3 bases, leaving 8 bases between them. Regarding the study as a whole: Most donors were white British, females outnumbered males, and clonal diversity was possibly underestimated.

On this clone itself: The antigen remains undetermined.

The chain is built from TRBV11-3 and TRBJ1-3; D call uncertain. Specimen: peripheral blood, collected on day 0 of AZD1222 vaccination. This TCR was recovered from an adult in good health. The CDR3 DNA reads TGTGCCAGCAGCCGCGCGTTTGGAAACACCATATATTTT. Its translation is CASSRAFGNTIYF.